The 8 T cell receptor beta chains in this list originate from one sample, sequenced in a study of blood T cells in healthy people across ages. The second PCR ran roughly 6 to 11 cycles with a sample-barcoded 5' primer and J-beta primers. Using its own MiXCR run on the 5' RACE reads, TCRdb lists one record per CDR3 protein. Of roughly 930,000 distinct CDR3 sequences in the sample, around 46% were seen once. The sequencing input was blood. The origin of the receptors is a man aged 30-40 years in good health.

This clonotype was recorded a few times. This rearrangement joins TRBV14 to TRBJ1-4; D is undetermined. Trimming took off 4 bases at V and 9 bases at J, with 6 bases between the two ends. CDR1 SGHDN and CDR2 FVKESK come from the germline V gene. There are 11 residues in the CDR3. This CDR3 reads CASSPGKKLFF. CDR3 bases: TGTGCCAGCAGCCCAGGCAAAAAACTGTTTTTT.

V gene TRBV6-2 or TRBV6-3 combines with J gene TRBJ2-1; no clear D. This CDR3 spans 12 amino acids. Germline V lookup: CDR1 MNHEY, CDR2 SVGEGT. V was shortened by 2 bases and J by 10 bases, with 9 bases between the two germline ends. CDR3 loop: CASSYQTPEQFF. CDR3 coding DNA: TGTGCCAGCAGTTACCAGACGCCCGAGCAGTTCTTC.

V is TRBV6-4 and J is TRBJ2-3; D is perhaps TRBD2 (5 bases). V was clipped by 0 bases and J by 0 bases, with 7 bases between them. Germline V gene data show CDR1 as MRHNA and CDR2 as SNTAGT. The CDR3 has 15 residues. CDR3 DNA sequence: TGTGCCAGCAGTGACTCCCCGGGGAGCACAGATACGCAGTATTTT. Its translation is CASSDSPGSTDTQYF.

There are many counts of this clonotype. A read error may explain this, as a much larger clone is one base away. V is TRBV3-1 and J is TRBJ2-5; 9 positions match TRBD2. The CDR3 has 12 residues. The germline CDR1 and CDR2 sequences are LGHDT and YNNKEL (reference sequence). Trimming removed 1 base from V and 11 bases from J; junction bases left unmatched: 2. Written as DNA, the CDR3 is TGTGCCAGCAGCCAAGGCGGGGGGGAGCAGTACTTC. Protein sequence: CASSQGGGEQYF.

With regard to this clonotype: The junction does not match germline at one end; this may be a read error. CDR3 sequence reads: CPSSLNYGYTF. For the CDR3, the DNA is TGTCCCAGCAGCCTGAACTATGGCTACACCTTC. The J gene is TRBJ1-2, the V gene TRBV25-1; D gene ambiguous. Looked up from germline, CDR1 is MGHDK and CDR2 is SYGVNS. The CDR3 runs to 11 residues.

The rearrangement joins TRBV29-1 to TRBJ2-1; 8 bases fit TRBD1. Germline CDR1 and CDR2: SQVTM and ANQGSEA. The V segment lost 5 bases and the J segment 6 bases; nucleotides outside the gene matches: 3. The CDR3 has 12 residues. CDR3 bases: TGCAGCGTTACAGGGGGTAGCAATGAGCAGTTCTTC. Encoded protein: CSVTGGSNEQFF.

The chain uses TRBV5-1 and TRBJ1-2; D might be TRBD1 (5 bases). Germline lookup yields CDR1 SGHRS and CDR2 YFSETQ. The CDR3 loop spans 15 amino acids. The V gene lost 0 bases and the J gene lost 4 bases, with 13 bases spanning the gap. CDR3 sequence reads: CASSLEYGTPYGYTF. CDR3 DNA: TGCGCCAGCAGCTTGGAATACGGGACTCCCTATGGCTACACCTTC.

This clonotype occurred a few times. The chain employs TRBV27 and TRBJ2-1, with 7 bases that match TRBD2. CDR3 length: 14 amino acids. Trimming took 3 bases from V and 7 from J; bases not matched to a gene: 6. Per germline, CDR1 MNHEY and CDR2 SMNVEV (reference sequence). The CDR3 protein is CASSFRGDGNEQFF. CDR3 sequence (DNA): TGTGCCAGCAGTTTCCGGGGGGACGGTAATGAGCAGTTCTTC.